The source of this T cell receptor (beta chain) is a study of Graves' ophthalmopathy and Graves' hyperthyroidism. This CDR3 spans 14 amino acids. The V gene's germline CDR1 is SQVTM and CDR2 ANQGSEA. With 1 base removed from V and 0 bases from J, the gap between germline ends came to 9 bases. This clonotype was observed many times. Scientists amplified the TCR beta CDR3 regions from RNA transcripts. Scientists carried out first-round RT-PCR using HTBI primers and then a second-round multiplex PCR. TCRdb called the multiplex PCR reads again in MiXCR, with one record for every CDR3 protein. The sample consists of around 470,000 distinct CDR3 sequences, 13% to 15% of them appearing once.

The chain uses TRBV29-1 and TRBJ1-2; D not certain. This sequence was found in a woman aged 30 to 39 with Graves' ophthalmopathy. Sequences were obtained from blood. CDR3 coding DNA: TGCAGCGTTGAAGGGGATGAAGCTAACTATGGCTACACCTTC. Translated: CSVEGDEANYGYTF.